These T cell receptor beta chains were read from a single sample in a study of blood T cell repertoires in COVID-19. The data were produced by immunoSEQ multiplex PCR, yet TCRdb's version contains in-frame clones alone and is incomplete. The table shows about 230,000 clones, with roughly 85% occurring only once. The material sequenced was peripheral blood. All receptors derive from a woman in her 70s with active or convalescent COVID-19. Both conserved end residues are part of each CDR3. Each record gives: J gene, V gene, clone size, D gene, CDR3 length, CDR3 DNA, CDR3 protein. A D gene is named only where the DNA matches it firmly. Some rows have no size entry. The others give once, few or many, or a class for an expanded clone.

J: TRBJ1-6
V: TRBV4-3
size: few
D: TRBD1
length: 15
DNA: TGCGCCAGCAGCCAAGGGGACAGGGGGCATTCACCCCTCCACTTT
CDR3: CASSQGDRGHSPLHF

J: TRBJ2-1
V: TRBV9
size: -
D: -
length: 15
DNA: TGTGCCAGCAGCGCCGGGACACCGGGATACAATGAGCAGTTCTTC
CDR3: CASSAGTPGYNEQFF

J: TRBJ2-3
V: TRBV4-2
size: -
D: -
length: 20
DNA: TGTGCCAGCAGCCATAGCGGTCTCTACAGGGGGGGACCTAGCACAGATACGCAGTATTTT
CDR3: CASSHSGLYRGGPSTDTQYF

J: TRBJ2-2
V: TRBV2
size: -
D: -
length: 16
DNA: TGTGCCAGCGCAGCCCAACGGGTAGCGGACACCGGGGAGCTGTTTTTT
CDR3: CASAAQRVADTGELFF

J: TRBJ2-3
V: TRBV4-1
size: once
D: TRBD1
length: 16
DNA: TGCGCCAGCAGCCCGGGACAGGGGGCCGTATCAGATACGCAGTATTTT
CDR3: CASSPGQGAVSDTQYF

J: TRBJ2-3
V: TRBV6-4
size: once
D: -
length: 13
DNA: TGTGCCAGCAGTGACGAGGGAACAGATACGCAGTATTTT
CDR3: CASSDEGTDTQYF

J: TRBJ2-7
V: TRBV5-1
size: -
D: TRBD2
length: 16
DNA: TGCGCCAGCAGCTCCTCAATGACTAGCGGCTCCTACGAGCAGTACTTC
CDR3: CASSSSMTSGSYEQYF

J: TRBJ2-5
V: TRBV18
size: -
D: -
length: 14
DNA: TGTGCCAGCTCACCGAGCAGGGTGGAAGAGACCCAGTACTTC
CDR3: CASSPSRVEETQYF

J: TRBJ1-5
V: TRBV23-1
size: -
D: -
length: 17
DNA: TGCGCCAGCAGTCAATCGATTAACAGGGAGAGGGATCAGCCCCAGCATTTT
CDR3: CASSQSINRERDQPQHF

J: TRBJ2-1
V: TRBV2
size: -
D: TRBD2
length: 16
DNA: TGTGCCAGCAGTGGACTAGCGGGGTTCCCCTACAATGAGCAGTTCTTC
CDR3: CASSGLAGFPYNEQFF

J: TRBJ1-5
V: TRBV18
size: -
D: -
length: 16
DNA: TGTGCCAGCTCACCTCTTACGGGATTGGGCAATCAGCCCCAGCATTTT
CDR3: CASSPLTGLGNQPQHF

J: TRBJ1-1
V: TRBV7-2
size: -
D: TRBD1
length: 13
DNA: TGTGCCAGCAGCTCCAGACAGGGGGCAAGAGCTTTCTTT
CDR3: CASSSRQGARAFF

J: TRBJ2-2
V: TRBV6-2/TRBV6-3
size: -
D: TRBD2
length: 15
DNA: TGTGCCAGCAGTAAACTAGCGGGGGGAACCGGGGAGCTGTTTTTT
CDR3: CASSKLAGGTGELFF

J: TRBJ2-7
V: TRBV3-1/TRBV3-2
size: -
D: TRBD1
length: 15
DNA: TGTGCCAGCAGCCAAGGGTACAGGGGACCCTACGAGCAGTACTTC
CDR3: CASSQGYRGPYEQYF